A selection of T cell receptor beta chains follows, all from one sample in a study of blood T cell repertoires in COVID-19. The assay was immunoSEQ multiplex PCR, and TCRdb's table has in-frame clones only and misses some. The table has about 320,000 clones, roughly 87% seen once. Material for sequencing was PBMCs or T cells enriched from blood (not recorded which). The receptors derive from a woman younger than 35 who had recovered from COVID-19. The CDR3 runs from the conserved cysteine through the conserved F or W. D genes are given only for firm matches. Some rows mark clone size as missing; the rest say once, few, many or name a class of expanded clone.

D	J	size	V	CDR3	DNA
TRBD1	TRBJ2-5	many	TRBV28	CASRFRTGGYQETQYF	TGTGCCAGCAGATTCAGGACAGGGGGGTACCAAGAGACCCAGTACTTC
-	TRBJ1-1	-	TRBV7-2	CASSFFFRAEAFF	TGTGCCAGCAGCTTTTTCTTCAGGGCGGAAGCTTTCTTT
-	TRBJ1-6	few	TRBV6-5	CASTTGNSPLHF	TGTGCGAGCACCACCGGGAATTCACCCCTCCACTTT
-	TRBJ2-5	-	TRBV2	CASSGQETQYF	TGTGCCAGCAGTGGGCAGGAGACCCAGTACTTC
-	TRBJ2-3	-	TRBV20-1	CSASIPDTQYF	TGCAGTGCTAGCATCCCAGATACGCAGTATTTT
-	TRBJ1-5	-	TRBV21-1	CASGGTGERYSNQPQHF	TGTGCCAGCGGGGGGACAGGTGAGAGATATAGCAATCAGCCCCAGCATTTT
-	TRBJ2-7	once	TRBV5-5	CASSWTGMDYEQYF	TGTGCCAGCAGTTGGACCGGGATGGACTACGAGCAGTACTTC
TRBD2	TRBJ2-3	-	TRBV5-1	CASSLGLAGGGPTDTQYF	TGCGCCAGCAGCCTGGGACTAGCGGGGGGGGGTCCCACAGATACGCAGTATTTT
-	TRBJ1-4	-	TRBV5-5	CASSEAEVGGEKLFF	TGTGCCAGCAGCGAGGCTGAGGTGGGGGGTGAAAAACTGTTTTTT
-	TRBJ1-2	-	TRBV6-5	CASSLGQDLYGYTF	TGTGCCAGCAGCCTAGGACAAGATCTGTATGGCTACACCTTC
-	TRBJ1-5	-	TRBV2	CASSVTGYSNQPQHF	TGTGCCAGCAGTGTGACGGGTTATAGCAATCAGCCCCAGCATTTT
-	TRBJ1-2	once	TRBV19	CASSISQADEVYGYTF	TGTGCCAGTAGTATATCACAGGCGGATGAGGTCTATGGCTACACCTTC
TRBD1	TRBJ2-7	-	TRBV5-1	CASSLDGTGQNRQYF	TGCGCCAGCAGCTTGGACGGGACAGGGCAAAACCGGCAGTACTTC
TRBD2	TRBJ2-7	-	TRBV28	CASSLGGLRPYEQYF	TGTGCCAGCAGTTTAGGGGGACTACGACCCTACGAGCAGTACTTT
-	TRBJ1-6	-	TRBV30	CAWSALQGSSYNSPLHF	TGTGCCTGGAGTGCACTGCAGGGGAGCTCCTATAATTCACCCCTCCACTTT
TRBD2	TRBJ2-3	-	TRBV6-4	CASSDASPGLAGRSTDTQYF	TGTGCCAGCAGCGACGCTTCTCCGGGACTAGCGGGGAGGAGCACAGATACGCAGTATTTT
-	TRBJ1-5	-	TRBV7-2	CASSLQGWSNQPQHF	TGTGCCAGCAGCTTACAGGGGTGGTCCAATCAGCCCCAGCATTTT
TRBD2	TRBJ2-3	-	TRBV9	CASSPGGSDTDTQYF	TGTGCCAGCAGCCCCGGGGGGAGCGACACAGATACGCAGTATTTT
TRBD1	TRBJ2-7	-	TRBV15	CATSSEGGTEQYF	TGTGCCACCAGCTCTGAAGGGGGCACCGAGCAGTACTTC
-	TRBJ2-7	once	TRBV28	CATQVLSRQFRYEQYF	TGTGCCACGCAAGTCTTATCGAGACAGTTTAGATACGAGCAGTACTTC
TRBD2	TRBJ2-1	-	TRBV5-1	CASSLTSGRGYNEQFF	TGCGCCAGCAGCTTAACTAGCGGGAGAGGGTACAATGAGCAGTTCTTC
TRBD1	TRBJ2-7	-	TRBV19	CASSTQTGGLSAYEQYF	TGTGCCAGTAGTACCCAGACAGGGGGCCTCTCTGCCTACGAGCAGTACTTC
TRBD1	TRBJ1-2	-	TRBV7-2	CASSPSSGQGNGYTF	TGTGCCAGCAGCCCATCAAGCGGACAGGGAAATGGCTACACCTTC
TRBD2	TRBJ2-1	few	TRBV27	CASSLRRLAGERNEQFF	TGTGCCAGCAGTTTAAGGAGGTTAGCGGGCGAAAGGAATGAGCAGTTCTTC